This TCR beta chain was profiled in a study of T cell changes during pregnancy in multiple sclerosis. Libraries were prepared by immunoSEQ multiplex PCR; TCRdb keeps only in-frame clonotypes and omits some of them. Here the sample spans tens of thousands of clones, roughly 92% being singletons. The CDR3 has 15 residues. Germline CDR1 is MNHEY and CDR2 is SVGAGI. V gave up 6 bases and J gave up 4 bases; unmatched junction bases: 9. This TCR derives from a female donor with multiple sclerosis, enrolled in a pregnancy study. The gene calls are TRBV6-5 and TRBJ1-5; 7 bases align to TRBD1. The source material was peripheral blood, sampled in the second trimester of pregnancy. The CDR3 DNA reads as TGTGCCAGCAGCTTCACAGGGGACCCTAATCAGCCCCAGCATTTT. Amino acids: CASSFTGDPNQPQHF.